One and the same sample provided the 17 T cell receptor beta chains below, sequenced in a study of blood T cells in healthy people across ages. The use of a sample-barcoded 5' primer and a J-beta primer mix characterized a second PCR of 7 to 11 cycles. TCRdb recomputed calls from the 5' RACE reads with MiXCR, one row per CDR3 protein. The profile covers 1 million or so distinct CDR3 sequences, with 45% appearing a single time and approximately 20% taken by the ten largest. Sequenced input: blood. Receptors were obtained from a woman aged 55-75 years in good health.

A few counts support this clonotype. This chain links TRBV10-3 with TRBJ2-5; 11 bases match TRBD2. With V trimmed by 2 bases and J by 2 bases, 4 bases remained unmatched. This CDR3 has 16 residues. CDR1 is ENHRY, CDR2 SYGVKD, per germline. The CDR3 DNA reads as TGTGCCATCAGTGAGGCTAGACTAGCGGGACAAGAGACCCAGTACTTC. Amino acids: CAISEARLAGQETQYF.

This clonotype has just a few counts. The chain links TRBV28 to TRBJ2-7, with 14 bases that match TRBD2. V trimming: 5 bases; J trimming: 2 bases; junction bases outside the gene matches: 8. Germline V gene sequence: CDR1 MDHEN, CDR2 SYDVKM. This CDR3 is built from 17 residues. CDR3 loop: CASSPGTSGRFTYEQYF. DNA for the CDR3: TGTGCCAGCAGTCCCGGGACTAGCGGGAGATTCACCTACGAGCAGTACTTC.

This clonotype occurred once. The CDR3 DNA follows: TGTGCCAGCAGCTCCGTCCCGGGACAGGGAAATATCCCAGATGGCTACACCTTC. Its protein is CASSSVPGQGNIPDGYTF. The chain recombines TRBV7-6 with TRBJ1-2; 9 bases line up with TRBD1. Germline V gene lookup returns CDR1 SGHVS and CDR2 FNYEAQ. The CDR3 covers 18 residues. J lost 6 bases, V lost 4 bases, and 18 bases had no gene match.

This clonotype came up a few times. The rearrangement uses TRBV7-9 and TRBJ1-4; 7 bases map to TRBD1. The CDR3 runs 15 residues. J gave up 6 bases and V 5 bases, and 9 bases lay outside the gene matches. The germline CDR1 and CDR2 sequences are SEHNR and FQNEAQ (reference sequence). CDR3 sequence: CASSPRTGGDEKLFF. The CDR3 region has the DNA TGTGCCAGCAGCCCCAGGACAGGCGGGGATGAAAAACTGTTTTTT.

The rearrangement uses TRBV28 and TRBJ2-1; the D gene is possibly TRBD2 (6 bases). The CDR3 has 15 residues. In germline, CDR1 is MDHEN, CDR2 SYDVKM. The V gene lost 5 bases and the J gene lost 2 bases, with 13 bases spanning the gap. The CDR3 nucleotides are TGTGCCAGCAGTCCAAGCGGCGGGACCTACAATGAGCAGTTCTTC. It is translated as CASSPSGGTYNEQFF.

The J gene is TRBJ2-1, the V gene TRBV5-1, with D maybe TRBD1 (6 bases). Trimming stripped 0 bases from V and 8 bases from J, with 12 bases between. Germline V gene sequence: CDR1 SGHRS, CDR2 YFSETQ. This CDR3 region has 14 residues. The CDR3: CASSLAPGDDEQFF. CDR3 coding DNA: TGCGCCAGCAGCTTGGCCCCAGGGGACGATGAGCAGTTCTTC.

This chain connects TRBV3-1 to TRBJ2-5; TRBD1 agrees at 7 bases. The CDR3 contains 14 residues. Germline-derived CDR1 and CDR2 are LGHDT and YNNKEL (reference sequence). Unmatched junction bases numbered 8, after V lost 5 bases and J lost 5 bases. The CDR3 coding sequence is TGTGCCAGCAGCAAGGATACAGGGGTGGAGACCCAGTACTTC. Amino acids: CASSKDTGVETQYF.

V gene TRBV28 combines with J gene TRBJ2-7; 7 positions match TRBD1. This CDR3 is built from 16 residues. The V and J ends lost 2 bases and 0 bases, in that order; junction bases with no gene match: 7. The germline V gene has CDR1 MDHEN and CDR2 SYDVKM. DNA of the CDR3: TGTGCCAGCAGTTTACCCGGGACAGAGTCCTCCTACGAGCAGTACTTC. This translates into CASSLPGTESSYEQYF.

This clonotype was observed a handful of times. The V and J genes are TRBV9 and TRBJ2-1, with D maybe TRBD2 (5 bases). V lost 0 bases, J lost 5 bases, and 21 bases lay in between. The CDR3 covers 18 residues. Germline V gives CDR1 SGDLS, CDR2 YYNGEE. DNA of the CDR3: TGTGCCAGCAGCGTAGAACTACCGAGGGCCCCCAGCCACAATGAGCAGTTCTTC. Translating gives CASSVELPRAPSHNEQFF.

The genes are TRBV18 and TRBJ2-5; 11 bases fit TRBD2. The ends lost 2 bases at V and 5 bases at J; junction bases unmatched: 7. The V gene's germline CDR1 is KGHSH and CDR2 LQKENI. The CDR3 is made up of 16 amino acids. As DNA, the CDR3 is TGTGCCAGCTCACCAGTTACTAGCGGGAGTGGCGAGACCCAGTACTTC. Protein product: CASSPVTSGSGETQYF.

The chain recombines TRBV5-1 with TRBJ2-5, with TRBD1 as a possible D gene (6 bases). Germline lookup yields CDR1 SGHRS and CDR2 YFSETQ. This CDR3 comprises 15 residues. Trimming stripped 2 bases from V and 11 bases from J, with 22 bases between. CDR3 DNA sequence: TGCGCCAGCAGCTTCACAGGGACCTCCTACAATGAGCAGTACTTC. Protein sequence: CASSFTGTSYNEQYF.

This clonotype appeared a few times. The rearrangement links TRBV12-3 or TRBV12-4 to TRBJ2-5, with 7 bases that match TRBD1. Trimming removed 5 bases from V and 1 base from J; junction bases left unmatched: 4. The CDR3 has 14 amino acids. In nucleotides, the CDR3 is TGTGCCAGCAGTCCCTGGGACAGCCAAGAGACCCAGTACTTC. It yields the protein CASSPWDSQETQYF.

J is TRBJ2-5 and V is TRBV7-9, with 10 bases that match TRBD1. CDR3 length: 17 residues. Germline V gene sequence: CDR1 SEHNR, CDR2 FQNEAQ (reference sequence). The trim removed 3 bases at V and 11 bases at J, leaving 18 bases unmatched. The CDR3 spells CASSLRSGTGVSNEQYF. The CDR3 bases are TGTGCCAGCAGCTTGAGGTCGGGGACAGGGGTTTCGAATGAGCAGTACTTC.

The V gene is TRBV28, the J gene TRBJ1-5, with 11 bases aligning to TRBD1. The V gene end was trimmed by 4 bases and the J gene end by 0 bases; junction bases not matched to a gene: 5. Looked up from germline, CDR1 is MDHEN and CDR2 is SYDVKM. The CDR3 contains 17 residues. The CDR3 here is CASSYGTGGNSNQPQHF. In nucleotides, the CDR3 is TGTGCCAGCAGTTACGGGACAGGGGGGAATAGCAATCAGCCCCAGCATTTT.

This clonotype has just a few counts. The CDR3 here is CASSELDLAGANYNEQFF. In nucleotides, the CDR3 is TGCGCCAGCAGCGAGCTCGATCTAGCGGGAGCAAACTACAATGAGCAGTTCTTC. This chain uses TRBV10-2 with TRBJ2-1; 10 bases fit TRBD2. The CDR3 sequence is 18 residues long. Germline assignment: CDR1 WSHSY and CDR2 SAAADI. V dropped 6 bases and J dropped 3; count of bases not matched to a gene: 14.

A few counts support this clonotype. The gene calls are TRBV18 and TRBJ1-1; D is perhaps TRBD1 (5 bases). The CDR3 runs to 13 residues. CDR1 and CDR2 (germline): KGHSH, LQKENI. The V and J ends lost 5 bases and 4 bases respectively, with 11 bases between them. CDR3 amino acids: CASSTRGPTEAFF. The DNA of the CDR3 is TGTGCCAGCTCAACGAGGGGTCCCACTGAAGCTTTCTTT.

The gene calls are TRBV20-1 and TRBJ1-5, with 8 positions matching TRBD1. The V gene end was trimmed by 6 bases and the J gene end by 2 bases; junction bases not matched to a gene: 6. Germline V gene sequence: CDR1 DFQATT, CDR2 SNEGSKA (reference sequence). This CDR3 is 14 amino acids long. DNA of the CDR3: TGCAGTGCGCCCAGGGGGCCTGGCAATCAGCCCCAGCATTTT. As protein: CSAPRGPGNQPQHF.